This T cell receptor beta chain was obtained from a study of ipilimumab plus nivolumab after autologous stem cell transplantation. On this clone itself: At one of its ends the junction is not consistent with the germline gene, which may arise from a read error.

Starting 14 to 28 days after autologous transplant, ipilimumab 1 mg/kg was given. The method was immunoSEQ multiplex PCR; TCRdb's version includes in-frame clones alone and lacks a portion of them. The sample includes approximately 10,000 clones, under 85% of them seen just once. Per germline, CDR1 SGHRS and CDR2 YFSETQ. The CDR3 covers 16 residues. This specimen consisted of PBMCs, obtained in a trial of ipilimumab plus nivolumab as post-transplant consolidation. This sequence joins TRBV5-1 and TRBJ2-2, with D unresolved. The sequence came from a male donor with diffuse large B-cell lymphoma. CDR3 DNA sequence: TGCGTCAGCAGCCCCGCGACAAGTTCGAACACCGGGGAGCTGTTTTTT. It translates to CVSSPATSSNTGELFF.